This record concerns one T cell receptor (beta chain) sequence. PCR was performed a second time for about 7 to 12 cycles using a sample-barcoded 5' primer and a J-beta primer mix. TCRdb recomputed calls from the 5' RACE reads with MiXCR, one row per CDR3 protein. The sample lists about 780,000 distinct CDR3 sequences; approximately 59% were seen once. This record belongs to a study of blood T cells in healthy people across ages. Per the germline V gene, CDR1 is SGHVS and CDR2 is FQNEAQ. Trimming cost V 3 bases and J 6 bases, with 14 bases left between them. The CDR3 loop spans 14 amino acids. The genes are TRBV7-8 and TRBJ1-1; D unclear. The sample consisted of blood. The receptor was derived from a man aged 25-45 years in good health. The CDR3 is CASSLGQINSEAFF. The CDR3 DNA is TGTGCCAGCAGCTTGGGCCAGATCAATTCTGAAGCTTTCTTT.